This T cell receptor (beta chain) appears in the sequencing data of a study of blood T cell dynamics during melanoma immunotherapy. Whole-study context: Metastatic melanoma patients received first-line pembrolizumab or nivolumab plus ipilimumab.

The CDR3 has 15 residues. V lost 7 bases and J 4 bases, leaving 20 bases between the germline ends. CDR1 and CDR2 (germline): MDHEN, SYDVKM. Findings of the study overall: Disease-control patients' PBMC repertoires became either more clonal or more diverse at W3.

Profiling relied on immunoSEQ multiplex PCR, and the TCRdb table lists in-frame clones only, not all of them. Of tens of thousands of clones listed, about 90% were seen once; the top ten hold over 1%. Time point here: pre-treatment baseline. Samples come from before therapy and from week 3 after the first blockade cycle. Patients with prior systemic cancer treatment, concomitant immunosuppressants, or other active malignancies were excluded. Details on this clone: The antigen is unknown.

This TCR was sampled from a human donor with melanoma. The sample in question was blood, obtained from a patient treated with checkpoint blockade. This chain joins TRBV28 and TRBJ2-7; D possibly matches TRBD1 or TRBD2 (6 bases each). The CDR3 sequence: CASNAWGAGIYEQYF. The CDR3 nucleotides are TGTGCCAGCAACGCCTGGGGGGCAGGTATTTACGAGCAGTACTTC.